The T cell receptor (beta chain) under discussion was sequenced for a study of blood T cells in healthy people across ages. CDR3 length: 16 amino acids. V dropped 5 bases and J dropped 4; count of bases not matched to a gene: 5. Germline loops: CDR1 SGHVS, CDR2 FQNEAQ. The second PCR ran about 6 to 11 cycles with a sample-barcoded 5' primer and J-beta primers. One entry per CDR3 protein results from TCRdb running MiXCR on the 5' RACE reads. The top ten clones hold about a sixth of a sample with 790,000 or so distinct CDR3 sequences, around 45% of them seen once. Study conclusions and caveats: Estimates based on one million T cells were treated as lower bounds.

This clonotype was seen a handful of times. Its matching antigen is unknown. The TCR was taken from an elderly man in good health. Sequencing was performed on blood. The chain joins TRBV7-8 to TRBJ2-1; 13 bases fit TRBD2. The CDR3 loop is CASSTRTSGSYNEQFF. The CDR3 DNA follows: TGTGCCAGCAGCACCCGGACTAGCGGGAGTTACAATGAGCAGTTCTTC.